These T cell receptor beta chains were read from a single sample in a study of regulatory T cells in long-lasting Graves disease. TCRdb itself ran the multiplex PCR reads through MiXCR, one entry per CDR3 protein. The sample lists about 470,000 distinct CDR3 sequences; roughly 21% were seen once. The sequences come from peripheral blood mononuclear cells (PBMCs), collected when the disease was refractory, from a patient treated with antithyroid drugs. These receptors originate from a female donor with Graves disease. Both conserved end residues are part of each CDR3. The D gene is left open where the match is weak. Some rows mark clone size as missing; the rest say once, few, many or name a class of expanded clone.

clone_size	v_call	d_call	j_call	cdr3_nt	cdr3_aa
many	TRBV12-3/TRBV12-4	-	TRBJ2-5	TGTGCCAGCAGACGGTCCTCCGGCGGGGAGACCCAGTACTTC	CASRRSSGGETQYF
many	TRBV3-1	-	TRBJ1-2	TGTGCCAGCAGCCAAGAACCCAACGGACGGGTCTATGGCTACACCTTC	CASSQEPNGRVYGYTF
many	TRBV20-1	TRBD1	TRBJ1-6	TGCAGTGCCAAGACAGGGGGCCCGAATTCACCCCTCCACTTT	CSAKTGGPNSPLHF
-	TRBV18	TRBD1	TRBJ1-4	TGTGCCAGCTCACCTTACCGGGACAGAGAAAAACTGTTTTTT	CASSPYRDREKLFF
many	TRBV20-1	TRBD1	TRBJ2-5	TGCAGTGCTGGGGCCGGGACAGGGTGGAAGTTGGGAGAGACCCAGTACTTC	CSAGAGTGWKLGETQYF
many	TRBV12-3/TRBV12-4	-	TRBJ1-4	TGTGCCAGCACACAGTCCCCCGAAAAACTGTTTTTT	CASTQSPEKLFF
-	TRBV24-1	-	TRBJ2-3	TGTGCCACCAGTGATTTTAGCAGGGTCAGGTCGAAGGCGGTAGATACGCAGTATTTT	CATSDFSRVRSKAVDTQYF
few	TRBV6-2/TRBV6-3	TRBD2	TRBJ2-7	TGTGCCAGCAGTTACGTCGTGGGAGCGGGAGAGGGGGACTACGAGCAGTACTTC	CASSYVVGAGEGDYEQYF
many	TRBV3-1	-	TRBJ1-2	TGTGCCAGCAGCCAAGGGCAGGGGCATGGCTACACCTTC	CASSQGQGHGYTF
-	TRBV20-1	TRBD1	TRBJ2-7	TGCAGTGCTGAGGACAGGGGGCATGATTACGAGCAGTACTTC	CSAEDRGHDYEQYF
-	TRBV4-3	-	TRBJ2-5	TGCGCCAGCAGCCTAGGCGCGACGAGGCTAGAGACCCAGTACTTC	CASSLGATRLETQYF
many	TRBV28	-	TRBJ1-3	TGTGCCAGCAGTTTAAGACGGGTCTCTGGAAACACCATATATTTT	CASSLRRVSGNTIYF
few	TRBV19	TRBD1	TRBJ1-2	TGTGCCACGGCGGACAAGGGGACAGATGGGGGCTACACCTTC	CATADKGTDGGYTF
many	TRBV6-1	TRBD1	TRBJ1-2	TGTGCCAGCAGTGCGACAGGGGCTAACTATGGCTACACCTTC	CASSATGANYGYTF
-	TRBV20-1	-	TRBJ2-5	TGCAGTGCAAGAGACACAGGAGGGATACAAGAGACCCAGTACTTC	CSARDTGGIQETQYF
many	TRBV28	-	TRBJ2-7	TGTGCCAGCAGTCCCAGCGGACCTTACGAGCAGTACTTC	CASSPSGPYEQYF
many	TRBV6-2/TRBV6-3	-	TRBJ2-4	TGTGCCAGCAGTTACGCCCGGAGAGCGGTCCTAGCCAAAAACATTCAGTACTTC	CASSYARRAVLAKNIQYF
-	TRBV6-1	TRBD1	TRBJ2-2	TGTGCCAGCACCGGACAGGGGCATTCCGGGGAGCTGTTTTTT	CASTGQGHSGELFF
many	TRBV28	-	TRBJ1-6	TGTGCCAGCAGTTTCTACAGCAAAGGGTATAATTCACCCCTCCACTTT	CASSFYSKGYNSPLHF
-	TRBV2	-	TRBJ2-7	TGTGCCAGCAACAGGGAGTCCTACGAGCAGTACTTC	CASNRESYEQYF
few	TRBV28	-	TRBJ2-5	TGTGCCAGCAGTTCCGCGGCCCGCCAGACCCAGTACTTC	CASSSAARQTQYF
many	TRBV7-9	-	TRBJ1-6	TGTGCCAGCAGCTTAGGTCTAGGTTCACCCCTCCACTTT	CASSLGLGSPLHF
many	TRBV6-5	-	TRBJ2-7	TGTGCCAGCAGTTACTCTGCAGGCTCCTACGAGCAGTACTTC	CASSYSAGSYEQYF
once	TRBV10-3	-	TRBJ1-2	TGTGCCATCAGGGAGCTCGGGGGGCTCCTGGGAGGCTACACCTTC	CAIRELGGLLGGYTF
few	TRBV24-1	-	TRBJ2-7	TGTGCCACCAGTGGAAATGGCCGCTTCTCCTACGAGCAGTACTTC	CATSGNGRFSYEQYF
-	TRBV20-1	-	TRBJ1-2	TGCAGTGCTCCCCCACCGGGGGGCAACTATGGCTACACCTTC	CSAPPPGGNYGYTF